This T cell receptor beta chain was identified during a study of blood T cell repertoires in COVID-19. Overall study context: COVID-19 samples collected from the United States, Italy and Spain covered acute and convalescent phases. T cells, B-cell-depleted T cells, or PBMCs supplied cDNA or gDNA.

As handled by the study authors: By means of reference gene primer amplification, nucleated cell counts were estimated. The assay was immunoSEQ multiplex PCR, and TCRdb's table has in-frame clones only and misses some. V, J and clone size are those of that table, while D and trimming were read from the DNA. The sample contains about 140,000 clones, over 75% of which appear only once. V lost 3 bases and J lost 7, with 19 bases in between. The CDR3 is 15 amino acids. CDR1 and CDR2 from the germline V gene are SEHNR and FQNEAQ (reference sequence). This chain links TRBV7-9 with TRBJ2-7, with D unclear. This TCR derives from a man between 65 and 79 years old with acute or convalescent COVID-19. Sequenced material: peripheral blood. CDR3 in DNA: TGTGCCAGCAGCTTCGAGAATCTTGGGCCGTGGGAGCAGTACTTC. It translates to CASSFENLGPWEQYF.